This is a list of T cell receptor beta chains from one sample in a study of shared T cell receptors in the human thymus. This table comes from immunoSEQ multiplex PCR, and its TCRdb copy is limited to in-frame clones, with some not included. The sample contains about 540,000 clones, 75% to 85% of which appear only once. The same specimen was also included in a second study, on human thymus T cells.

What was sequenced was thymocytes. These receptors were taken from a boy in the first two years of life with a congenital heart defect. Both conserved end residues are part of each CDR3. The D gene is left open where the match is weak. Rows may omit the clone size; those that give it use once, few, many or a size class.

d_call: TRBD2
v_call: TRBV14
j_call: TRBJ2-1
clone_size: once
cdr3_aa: CASSQEGTGTSGKFHNEQFF
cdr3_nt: TGTGCCAGCAGCCAAGAGGGGACAGGGACTAGCGGGAAGTTCCACAATGAGCAGTTCTTC

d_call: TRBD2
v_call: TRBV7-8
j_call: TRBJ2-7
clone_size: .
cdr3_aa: CASSRLLAGGTYEQYF
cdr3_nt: TGTGCCAGCAGCCGACTGTTAGCGGGAGGCACCTACGAGCAGTACTTC

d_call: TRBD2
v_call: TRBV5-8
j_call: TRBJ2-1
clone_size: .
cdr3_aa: CASSLVVAGACNEQFF
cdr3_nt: TGTGCCAGCAGCTTGGTGGTAGCGGGAGCTTGCAATGAGCAGTTCTTC

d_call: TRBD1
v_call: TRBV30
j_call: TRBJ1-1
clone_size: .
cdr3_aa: CAWSVKAGGNTEAFF
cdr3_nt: TGTGCCTGGAGTGTAAAAGCAGGGGGGAACACTGAAGCTTTCTTT

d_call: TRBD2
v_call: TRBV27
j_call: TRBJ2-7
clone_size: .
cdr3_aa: CASSPSRTSIVREQYF
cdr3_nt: TGTGCCAGCAGTCCATCAAGGACTAGCATAGTTAGAGAGCAGTACTTC

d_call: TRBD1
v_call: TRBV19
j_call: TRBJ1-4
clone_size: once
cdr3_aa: CASSTHRGRGEKLFF
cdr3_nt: TGTGCCAGTAGTACTCACAGGGGGCGAGGAGAAAAACTGTTTTTT

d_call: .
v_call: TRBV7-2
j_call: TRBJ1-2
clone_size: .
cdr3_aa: CASSLVGGRDGYTF
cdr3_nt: TGTGCCAGCAGCTTAGTGGGAGGGAGGGATGGCTACACCTTC

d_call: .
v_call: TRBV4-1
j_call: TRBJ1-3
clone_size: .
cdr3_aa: CASSPLSSGNTIYF
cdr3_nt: TGCGCCAGCAGCCCTTTATCCTCTGGAAACACCATATATTTT

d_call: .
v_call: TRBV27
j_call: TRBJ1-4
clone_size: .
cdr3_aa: CASSLGSGKEGDEKLFF
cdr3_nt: TGTGCCAGCAGTTTAGGTAGCGGGAAAGAAGGGGATGAAAAACTGTTTTTT

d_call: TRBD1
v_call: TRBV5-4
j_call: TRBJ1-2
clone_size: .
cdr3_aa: CASIPRDRAHGYTF
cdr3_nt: TGTGCCAGCATTCCCCGGGACAGGGCCCATGGCTACACCTTC

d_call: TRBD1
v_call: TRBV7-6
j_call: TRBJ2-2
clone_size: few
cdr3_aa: CASSLAGTGGIVTGELFF
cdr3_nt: TGTGCCAGCAGCTTAGCGGGGACAGGGGGCATTGTCACCGGGGAGCTGTTTTTT

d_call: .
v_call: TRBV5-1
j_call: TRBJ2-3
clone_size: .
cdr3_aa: CASSPGVVDTQYF
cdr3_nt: TGCGCCAGCAGCCCCGGAGTGGTAGATACGCAGTATTTT

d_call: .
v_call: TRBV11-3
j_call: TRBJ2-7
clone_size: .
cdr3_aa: CASSCEGSYEQYF
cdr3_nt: TGTGCCAGCAGTTGCGAGGGCTCCTACGAGCAGTACTTC

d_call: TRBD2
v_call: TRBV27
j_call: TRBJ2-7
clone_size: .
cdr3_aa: CASGQVRAGGLIYEQYF
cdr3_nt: TGTGCCAGCGGGCAGGTACGAGCGGGAGGGTTGATCTACGAGCAGTACTTC

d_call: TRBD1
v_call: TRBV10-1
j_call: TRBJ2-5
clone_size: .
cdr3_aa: CASQQGAGETQYF
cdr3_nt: TGCGCCAGCCAACAGGGGGCCGGGGAGACCCAGTACTTC

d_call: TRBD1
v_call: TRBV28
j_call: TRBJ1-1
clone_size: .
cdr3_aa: CASSFWDREEAFF
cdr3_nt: TGTGCCAGCAGTTTTTGGGACAGGGAGGAAGCTTTCTTT

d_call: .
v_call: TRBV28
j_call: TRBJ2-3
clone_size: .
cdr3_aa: CASSPTRVASTDTQYF
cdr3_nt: TGTGCCAGCAGCCCTACCCGAGTAGCTAGCACAGATACGCAGTATTTT

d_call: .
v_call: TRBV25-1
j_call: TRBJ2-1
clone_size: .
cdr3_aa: CASGTNSYNEQFF
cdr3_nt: TGTGCCAGCGGGACAAACTCCTACAATGAGCAGTTCTTC

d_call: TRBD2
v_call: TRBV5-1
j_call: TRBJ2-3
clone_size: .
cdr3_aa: CASSLSGNTDTQYF
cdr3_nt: TGCGCCAGCAGCTTAAGCGGGAACACAGATACGCAGTATTTT

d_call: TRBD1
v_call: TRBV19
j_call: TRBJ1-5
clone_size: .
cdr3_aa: CASSRPTRGTYSNQPQHF
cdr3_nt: TGTGCCAGTAGTAGACCCACCAGGGGGACCTATAGCAATCAGCCCCAGCATTTT

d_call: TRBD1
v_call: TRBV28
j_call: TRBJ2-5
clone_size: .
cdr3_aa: CASSHRGMETQYF
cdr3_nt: TGTGCCAGCAGCCACAGGGGGATGGAGACCCAGTACTTC

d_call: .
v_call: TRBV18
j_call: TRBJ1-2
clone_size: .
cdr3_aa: CASSPPEGPECYGYTF
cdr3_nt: TGTGCCAGCTCACCACCGGAGGGGCCCGAATGCTATGGCTACACCTTC

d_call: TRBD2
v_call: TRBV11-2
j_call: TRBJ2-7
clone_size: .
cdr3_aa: CASSLEPRRTSGSISYEQYF
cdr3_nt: TGTGCCAGCAGCTTAGAACCGCGACGGACTAGCGGGAGCATTTCCTACGAGCAGTACTTC

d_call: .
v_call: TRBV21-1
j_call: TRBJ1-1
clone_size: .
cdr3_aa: CASSKDRGGRFDTEAFF
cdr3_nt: TGTGCCAGCAGCAAAGACAGGGGAGGTAGGTTCGACACTGAAGCTTTCTTT

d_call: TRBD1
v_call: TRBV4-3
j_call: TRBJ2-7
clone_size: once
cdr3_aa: CASSQAPGGSEQYF
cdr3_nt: TGCGCCAGCAGCCAAGCACCAGGGGGCAGCGAGCAGTACTTC

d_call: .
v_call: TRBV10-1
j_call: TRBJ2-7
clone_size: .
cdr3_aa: CASSEPGSYEQYF
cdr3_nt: TGCGCCAGCAGTGAGCCAGGCTCCTACGAGCAGTACTTC

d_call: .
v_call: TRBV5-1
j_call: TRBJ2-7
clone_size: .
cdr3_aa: CASSPTGASPYEQYF
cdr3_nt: TGCGCCAGCAGCCCGACGGGAGCCAGCCCCTACGAGCAGTACTTC

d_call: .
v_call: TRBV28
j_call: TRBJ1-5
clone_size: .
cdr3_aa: CASSPYSNQPQHF
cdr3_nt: TGTGCCAGCAGTCCTTATAGCAATCAGCCCCAGCATTTT

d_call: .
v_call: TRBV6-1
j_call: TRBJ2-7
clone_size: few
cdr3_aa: CASSEYQEGPRPYEQYF
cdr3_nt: TGTGCCAGCAGTGAATACCAGGAGGGACCGAGACCTTACGAGCAGTACTTC

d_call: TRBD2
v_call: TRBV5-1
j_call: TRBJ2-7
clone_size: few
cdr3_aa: CARGTSASYEQYF
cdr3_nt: TGCGCCAGGGGGACTAGCGCTTCCTACGAGCAGTACTTC

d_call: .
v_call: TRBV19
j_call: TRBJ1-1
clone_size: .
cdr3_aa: CASRGRTGPNTEAFF
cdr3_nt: TGTGCCAGTAGAGGGCGAACAGGACCAAACACTGAAGCTTTCTTT

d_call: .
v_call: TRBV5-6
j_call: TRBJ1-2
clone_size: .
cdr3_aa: CASSLVGGGDGYTF
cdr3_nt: TGTGCCAGCAGCTTGGTCGGGGGGGGAGATGGCTACACCTTC

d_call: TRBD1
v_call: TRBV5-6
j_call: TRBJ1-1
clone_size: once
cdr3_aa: CASRLRQGSNTEAFF
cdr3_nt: TGTGCCAGCAGACTTCGACAGGGGTCGAACACTGAAGCTTTCTTT